The 21 T cell receptor beta chains reported below all come from one sample, sequenced in a study of tumor-infiltrating lymphocytes in primary liver carcinoma. Alongside blood RNA obtained from unsorted whole blood, germline DNA was also extracted. Synthesis of TCR beta cDNA was carried out from around 540 ng total RNA with a constant-region primer. It was through three nested multiplex PCR rounds of slightly modified ARM-PCR that TCR beta libraries arose. PCR rounds one and two used TRBV1-TRBV30 forward primers with a C-beta reverse primer for roughly 9 cycles each. TCRdb called the multiplex PCR reads again in MiXCR, with one record for every CDR3 protein. In the table there are fewer than 400,000 distinct CDR3 sequences, 55% to 65% of which are singletons. Sequences were obtained from peripheral blood. These receptors originate from a man aged 40-50 years with primary liver carcinoma and hepatitis B virus infection.

This clonotype showed up just a few times. The chain links TRBV5-5 to TRBJ2-5, with a possible D match to TRBD1 (6 bases). V shed 4 bases and J shed 5 bases, with 15 bases lying between them. The CDR3 extends over 14 amino acids. CDR1 and CDR2 from the germline V gene are SGHKS and YYEKEE (reference sequence). The CDR3: CASSDPGTRETQYF. The CDR3, as DNA: TGTGCCAGCAGCGACCCCGGGACAAGGGAGACCCAGTACTTC.

Details on this clonotype: Germline and junction disagree at one end, which may indicate a read error. The chain carries TRBV4-3 and TRBJ2-7; a possible D gene is TRBD2 (7 bases). The CDR3 loop spans 15 amino acids. CDR1 is LGHNA and CDR2 is YSLEER in the germline V gene. The CDR3 DNA sequence: TGCGCCAGCAGCCAAGATAGGGGGGCGGGAGACAAACAGTATTTC. This gives the protein CASSQDRGAGDKQYF.

This clonotype was detected ten times or more. The chain carries TRBV5-6 and TRBJ2-7; D remains ambiguous. The CDR3 covers 13 residues. Germline CDR1 and CDR2: SGHDT and YYEEEE. The V end lost 4 bases, the J end lost 1 base, and 9 bases lay between the germline ends. The CDR3 reads CASSETQSYEQYF. In DNA form, the CDR3 reads TGTGCCAGCAGCGAGACTCAATCCTACGAGCAGTACTTC.

In the case of this clonotype: At one end, the junction sequence differs from germline, possibly due to a read error. The chain combines TRBV10-3 with TRBJ1-1; 8 nucleotides line up with TRBD1. Germline V lookup: CDR1 ENHRY, CDR2 SYGVKD. This CDR3 has 15 amino acids. Here the CDR3 reads CAINGQGVGNTEVFF. Here the CDR3 DNA reads TGTGCCATCAATGGACAGGGCGTGGGGAACACTGAAGTTTTCTTT.

This clonotype was observed a single time. At one of its ends the junction is not consistent with the germline gene, which may arise from a read error. This rearrangement joins TRBV24-1 to TRBJ2-3, with a tentative D call TRBD1 (6 bases). The CDR3 length is 18 residues. Germline V gives CDR1 KGHDR, CDR2 SFDVKD. DNA of the CDR3: TGTACCACCAGTGATTTGCGATCCAGGGGAAGATCATCAGATACGCAGTATTTT. Translated, it gives CTTSDLRSRGRSSDTQYF.

Comment on this clonotype: Just one base apart from a much larger clone, this may be a read error. The V gene is TRBV10-3, the J gene TRBJ2-3; weak D call: TRBD2 (6 bases). Germline loops: CDR1 ENHRY, CDR2 SYGVKD. Trimming shortened V by 3 bases and J by 1 base, and 20 bases separated the two germline ends. The CDR3 contains 18 residues. CDR3 loop: CAISESPMGVAGTDTQYF. The CDR3 region has the DNA TGTGCCATCAGTGAATCTCCTATGGGGGTAGCGGGCACAGATACGCAGTATTTT.

There are many counts of this clonotype. The genes are TRBV29-1 and TRBJ1-5, with 8 bases fitting TRBD1. Germline V gene sequence: CDR1 SQVTM, CDR2 ANQGSEA. This CDR3 has 13 residues. The junction had 3 bases not matched to a gene; V was cut back by 4 bases and J by 4 bases. CDR3 region: CSVGGTGNQPQHF. The CDR3 DNA is TGCAGCGTTGGCGGGACAGGTAATCAGCCCCAGCATTTT.

This clonotype was detected many times. This chain links TRBV4-1 with TRBJ1-1; 7 nucleotides agree with TRBD1. Germline V gives CDR1 MGHRA, CDR2 YSYEKL. Trimming removed 1 base from V and 3 bases from J; junction bases left unmatched: 8. The CDR3 is made up of 16 amino acids. The DNA of the CDR3 is TGCGCCAGCAGCCAAGGGGCAGGGGGGAGGGACACTGAAGCTTTCTTT. Its protein product is CASSQGAGGRDTEAFF.

Concerning this clonotype: One base away lies a much larger clone, so this may be a sequencing read error. The chain uses TRBV5-4 and TRBJ2-1, with TRBD2 identical over 7 bases. This CDR3 comprises 18 residues. Germline V CDR1 and CDR2: SGHNT, YYREEE (reference sequence). V gave up 1 base and J gave up 0 bases; unmatched junction bases: 10. This CDR3 is CASSLRSGTGSSYNEQFF. The DNA of the CDR3 is TGTGCCAGCAGCTTGAGGAGCGGGACTGGGAGCTCCTACAATGAGCAGTTCTTC.

With respect to this clonotype: It is likely a read error, because the conserved phenylalanine at the end of the CDR3 is missing. The chain employs TRBV7-8 and TRBJ2-1; 8 bases match TRBD1. CDR3 length: 14 residues. Germline V gene sequence: CDR1 SGHVS, CDR2 FQNEAQ. The V segment lost 5 bases and the J segment 3 bases; nucleotides outside the gene matches: 3. CDR3 bases: TGTGCCAGCAGCCGACAGGGGAGCTACAATGAGCAGTTCGTC. Amino acid sequence: CASSRQGSYNEQFV.

The sample holds many counts of this clonotype. The DNA for the CDR3 is TGTGCCAGCAGCTTAGGAGGGACCAAATACGAGCAGTACTTC. Its protein product is CASSLGGTKYEQYF. The chain uses TRBV11-2 and TRBJ2-7; tentatively, D is TRBD1 or TRBD2 (5 bases each). The V gene's germline CDR1 is SGHAT and CDR2 FQNNGV. The CDR3 consists of 14 residues. V was trimmed by 1 base and J by 4 bases, leaving 11 bases between them.

This chain's CDR3 is CAISRTGADNSPLHF. The CDR3 DNA sequence: TGTGCCATCAGCCGGACAGGGGCAGATAATTCACCCCTCCACTTT. V gene TRBV10-3 combines with J gene TRBJ1-6; 9 positions match TRBD1. CDR3 length equals 15 residues. V lost 6 bases, J lost 5 bases, and 5 bases stayed unmatched. The germline V gene encodes CDR1 ENHRY and CDR2 SYGVKD.

This clonotype was counted ten times or more. The chain combines TRBV6-1 with TRBJ2-5, with D perhaps TRBD2 (5 bases). Germline lookup yields CDR1 MNHNS and CDR2 SASEGT. Trimming took off 5 bases at V and 5 bases at J, with 15 bases between the two ends. This CDR3 has 14 residues. The CDR3 sequence: CASSNRGSTETQYF. CDR3 nucleotides: TGTGCCAGCAGTAATCGTGGGAGCACCGAGACCCAGTACTTC.

J is TRBJ2-1 and V is TRBV28; perhaps TRBD2 as D (6 bases). The CDR3 runs 14 residues. Germline-derived CDR1 and CDR2 are MDHEN and SYDVKM. The V gene lost 4 bases and the J gene lost 8 bases, with 15 bases spanning the gap. The CDR3 DNA sequence: TGTGCCAGCAGTTCCCCAACATCTAGCGATGAGCAGTTCTTC. It translates to CASSSPTSSDEQFF.

A note on this clonotype: Since a much larger clone is just one base distant, this may be a read error. The CDR3 reads CASNESGTGADTQYF. The CDR3 region has the DNA TGCGCCAGCAATGAGTCTGGAACGGGCGCAGATACGCAGTATTTT. J is TRBJ2-3 and V is TRBV10-1; D is unclear. The CDR3 spans 15 residues. Germline V lookup: CDR1 WNHNN, CDR2 SYGVQD (reference sequence).

Notes on this clonotype: A much bigger clone sits one base away, suggesting this may be a read error. The chain has TRBV7-9 and TRBJ2-2, with D perhaps matching TRBD2 (6 bases). The CDR3 sequence is 15 residues long. CDR1 and CDR2 from the germline V gene are SEHNR and FQNEAQ (reference sequence). The CDR3 DNA is TGTACCACCCCACCACGGGCGGGATCGAACCGGGAGCTGTTTTTT. It specifies CTTPPRAGSNRELFF.

The chain joins TRBV20-1 to TRBJ2-1, with TRBD1 identical over 8 bases. The CDR3 is made up of 13 amino acids. Germline assignment: CDR1 DFQATT and CDR2 SNEGSKA (reference sequence). V lost 6 bases to trimming and J lost 7 bases; unmatched junction nucleotides: 8. The CDR3 bases are TGCAGTGCGTACGGACAGGGCGTGAATGAGCAGTTCTTC. It yields the protein CSAYGQGVNEQFF.

This clonotype was picked up many times. The chain is built from TRBV10-3 and TRBJ2-1; 13 bases line up with TRBD2. With 10 bases clipped from V and 8 bases from J, the junction kept 11 bases outside the gene matches. This CDR3 has 15 residues. Germline-derived CDR1 and CDR2 are ENHRY and SYGVKD. The CDR3 spells CATLPGLAGRYEQFF. CDR3 in DNA: TGTGCCACGCTACCGGGACTAGCGGGACGGTATGAGCAGTTCTTC.

To note about this clonotype: A much larger clone differs from this one at a single base, so this may be a read error. The chain couples TRBV11-2 to TRBJ2-1, with D maybe TRBD1 (6 bases). Germline V gives CDR1 SGHAT, CDR2 FQNNGV. The CDR3 extends over 16 amino acids. In DNA form, the CDR3 reads TGTGCCAGCAGCTTAAGGGGGAAAAGCTCCTACATTGAGCAGTTCTTC. It translates to CASSLRGKSSYIEQFF.

This clonotype has a handful of counts. This chain connects TRBV5-5 to TRBJ2-6; 9 nucleotides agree with TRBD2. Per the germline V gene, CDR1 is SGHKS and CDR2 is YYEKEE (reference sequence). Unmatched junction bases numbered 11, after V lost 6 bases and J lost 4 bases. This CDR3 region has 17 residues. The CDR3 bases are TGTGCCAGCAATCCACTTGCGGGAGGGTTAGGGGCCAACGTCCTGACTTTC. It is translated as CASNPLAGGLGANVLTF.

The genes are TRBV6-6 and TRBJ1-6; no clear D. This CDR3 spans 14 amino acids. CDR1 and CDR2 from the germline V gene are MNHNY and SVGAGI (reference sequence). V dropped 4 bases and J dropped 10 bases, with 14 bases sitting between them. Here the CDR3 reads CASSFSAISSPLHF. Written as DNA, the CDR3 is TGTGCCAGCAGTTTTAGCGCGATCTCATCACCCCTCCACTTT.